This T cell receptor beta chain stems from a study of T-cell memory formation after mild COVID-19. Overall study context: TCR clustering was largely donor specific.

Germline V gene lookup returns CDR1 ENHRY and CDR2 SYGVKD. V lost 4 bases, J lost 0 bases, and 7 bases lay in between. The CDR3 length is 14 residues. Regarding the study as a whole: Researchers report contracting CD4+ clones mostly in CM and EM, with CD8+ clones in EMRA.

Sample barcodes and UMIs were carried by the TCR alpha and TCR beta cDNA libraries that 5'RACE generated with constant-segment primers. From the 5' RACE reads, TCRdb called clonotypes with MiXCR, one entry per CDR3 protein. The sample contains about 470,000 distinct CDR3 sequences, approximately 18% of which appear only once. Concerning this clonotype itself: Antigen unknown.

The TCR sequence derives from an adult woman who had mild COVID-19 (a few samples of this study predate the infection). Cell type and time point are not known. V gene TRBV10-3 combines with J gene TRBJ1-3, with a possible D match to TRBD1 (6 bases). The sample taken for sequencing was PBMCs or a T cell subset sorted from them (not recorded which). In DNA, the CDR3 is TGTGCCATCAGTGGACAGGCCTCTGGAAACACCATATATTTT. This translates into CAISGQASGNTIYF.